The 20 T cell receptor beta chains below were found in one sample sequenced in a study of cytomegalovirus exposure and HLA in healthy donors. PCR used 60 Vbeta primers and 13 Jbeta primers. Assay used: immunoSEQ multiplex PCR; TCRdb lists only in-frame clones, some missing. The repertoire holds 110,000 or so clones, with approximately 83% as singletons. The sample taken for sequencing was PBMCs. The origin of the receptors is a young woman in good health and CMV-seronegative.

This rearrangement joins TRBV2 to TRBJ2-2; D unclear. This CDR3 comprises 14 residues. From germline, CDR1 is SNHLY and CDR2 FYNNEI. V lost 4 bases and J lost 3, with 9 bases in between. Here the CDR3 reads CASSAAAYTGELFF. CDR3 nucleotide sequence: TGTGCCAGCAGTGCCGCGGCGTACACCGGGGAGCTGTTTTTT.

The rearrangement joins TRBV6-1 to TRBJ2-7, with 8 bases fitting TRBD2. CDR3 length: 16 residues. The V segment lost 4 bases and the J segment 1 base; nucleotides outside the gene matches: 9. CDR1 and CDR2 from the germline V gene are MNHNS and SASEGT. The CDR3 nucleotides read TGTGCCAGCAGTGCCTACGGGGGGGCGAAGTCCTACGAGCAGTACGTC. This translates into CASSAYGGAKSYEQYV.

V gene TRBV6-1 combines with J gene TRBJ1-5, with 7 nucleotides matching TRBD1. Germline CDR1 MNHNS, CDR2 SASEGT. The ends lost 8 bases at V and 5 bases at J; junction bases unmatched: 6. CDR3 size: 13 residues. CDR3 DNA: TGTGCCAGCTCAAACAGGGGCGATCAGCCCCAGCATTTT. Protein: CASSNRGDQPQHF.

V gene TRBV5-4 combines with J gene TRBJ1-5; possibly TRBD1 for D (5 bases). The CDR3 is 14 amino acids. Germline V gene lookup returns CDR1 SGHNT and CDR2 YYREEE (reference sequence). The germline V and J ends were trimmed by 2 bases and 5 bases, with 11 bases remaining between them. CDR3 in DNA: TGTGCCAGCAGCTTAAGGGGTTTGGATCAGCCCCAGCATTTT. Protein product: CASSLRGLDQPQHF.

V gene TRBV6-6 combines with J gene TRBJ1-5; TRBD1 aligns across 8 bases. Germline V gene data show CDR1 as MNHNY and CDR2 as SVGAGI (reference sequence). This CDR3 is built from 16 residues. V gave up 5 bases and J gave up 0 bases; unmatched junction bases: 6. The CDR3 protein is CASSKTGVYSNQPQHF. The CDR3, as DNA: TGTGCCAGCAGTAAGACAGGGGTTTATAGCAATCAGCCCCAGCATTTT.

The gene calls are TRBV7-2 and TRBJ1-5; TRBD1 aligns across 7 bases. Per the germline V gene, CDR1 is SGHTA and CDR2 is FQGNSA. This CDR3 comprises 13 residues. J gave up 14 bases and V 1 base, and 8 bases lay outside the gene matches. CDR3 loop: CASSLEGQSRKHF. The CDR3, as DNA: TGTGCCAGCAGCTTAGAGGGACAGTCCCGAAAGCATTTT.

The J gene is TRBJ1-1, the V gene TRBV6-6; D not resolved. Trimming stripped 0 bases from V and 10 bases from J, with 12 bases between. There are 13 residues in the CDR3. The germline V gene encodes CDR1 MNHNY and CDR2 SVGAGI (reference sequence). In nucleotides, the CDR3 is TGTGCCAGCAGTTACTCGATGACCGGAGGAGCTTTCTTT. Translated, it gives CASSYSMTGGAFF.

The chain uses TRBV2 and TRBJ1-2; D not certain. CDR1 SNHLY and CDR2 FYNNEI come from the germline V gene. V was cut by 1 base and J by 4 bases, with 4 bases left in between. This CDR3 contains 12 residues. CDR3 amino acids: CASSEGGYGYTF. As DNA, the CDR3 is TGTGCCAGCAGTGAAGGCGGCTATGGCTACACCTTC.

This chain uses TRBV6-1 with TRBJ1-2, with D perhaps matching TRBD1 (6 bases). CDR1 and CDR2 (germline): MNHNS, SASEGT. Deletions cut 0 bases from V and 1 base from J, with 9 bases between. This CDR3 spans 15 amino acids. The CDR3 coding sequence is TGTGCCAGCAGTGAAGCCGACAGGTTTAACTATGGCTACACCTTC. Translated: CASSEADRFNYGYTF.

The CDR3 sequence: CASSVPGQVYGYTF. The CDR3 nucleotides are TGTGCCAGCTCAGTACCGGGACAGGTCTATGGCTACACCTTC. This rearrangement joins TRBV18 to TRBJ1-2; 8 nucleotides align to TRBD1. This CDR3 has 14 amino acids. The germline V gene encodes CDR1 KGHSH and CDR2 LQKENI. V trimming: 5 bases; J trimming: 4 bases; junction bases outside the gene matches: 6.

This chain uses TRBV7-2 with TRBJ2-5; 7 bases match TRBD1. The germline V gene has CDR1 SGHTA and CDR2 FQGNSA. CDR3 length equals 14 residues. Trimming at V came to 2 bases and at J to 2 bases, leaving 2 bases not matched to a gene. The CDR3 bases are TGTGCCAGCAGCTTACGGGGACAGCAAGAGACCCAGTACTTC. The encoded protein is CASSLRGQQETQYF. The complete variable domain, with remaining parts taken from reference TRBV7-2 and TRBJ2-5, reads GAGVSQSPSNKVTEKGKDVELRCDPISGHTALYWYRQSLGQGLEFLIYFQGNSAPDKSGLPSDRFSAERTGGSVSTLTIQRTQQEDSAVYLCASSLRGQQETQYFGPGTRLLVL.

The chain uses TRBV6-4 and TRBJ2-1, with 8 bases aligning to TRBD2. Trimming removed 8 bases from V and 3 bases from J; junction bases left unmatched: 9. The CDR3 is 15 amino acids. From germline, CDR1 is MRHNA and CDR2 SNTAGT. The CDR3 here is CASSRLGGVYNEQFF. For the CDR3, the DNA is TGTGCCAGCTCCCGGCTCGGGGGGGTCTACAATGAGCAGTTCTTC.

Here the CDR3 DNA reads TGTGCCAGCAGACCAGGGGGCGCGGGCAATCAGCCCCAGCATTTT. It is translated as CASRPGGAGNQPQHF. V and J are TRBV27 and TRBJ1-5; 8 bases fit TRBD1. This CDR3 has 15 residues. With V trimmed by 6 bases and J by 2 bases, 6 bases remained unmatched. CDR1 MNHEY and CDR2 SMNVEV come from the germline V gene (reference sequence).

CDR3 nucleotide sequence: TGTGCCAGCAGCGCTGGGGAGTCCACAACTAATGAAAAACTGTTTTTT. It translates to CASSAGESTTNEKLFF. The chain carries TRBV21-1 and TRBJ1-4. TRBV21-1 is reported as a pseudogene. The CDR3 sequence is 16 residues long.

V usage is TRBV19 and J usage is TRBJ1-1; D possibly corresponds to TRBD1 (5 bases). Germline V gene sequence: CDR1 LNHDA, CDR2 SQIVND (reference sequence). There are 14 residues in the CDR3. V was clipped by 3 bases and J by 3 bases, with 11 bases between them. CDR3 in DNA: TGTGCCAGTAGTATCACAGGACCGTACACTGAAGCTTTCTTT. It specifies CASSITGPYTEAFF.

This sequence joins TRBV12-5 and TRBJ1-6; D remains unclear. V was shortened by 0 bases and J by 8 bases, with 8 bases between the two germline ends. CDR3 length: 14 residues. The V gene's germline CDR1 is LGHNT and CDR2 FRNRAP. The CDR3 DNA reads as TGTGCTAGTGGTTTGGTTCCGGGGTATTCACCCCTCCACTTT. It encodes CASGLVPGYSPLHF. Supplemented by reference TRBV12-5 and TRBJ1-6, the full variable domain reads DARVTQTPRHKVTEMGQEVTMRCQPILGHNTVFWYRQTMMQGLELLAYFRNRAPLDDSGMPKDRFSAEMPDATLATLKIQPSEPRDSAVYFCASGLVPGYSPLHFGNGTRLTVT.

The chain combines TRBV5-4 with TRBJ1-3; D not resolved. Deletions cut 3 bases from V and 0 bases from J, with 10 bases between. Germline V gene data show CDR1 as SGHNT and CDR2 as YYREEE (reference sequence). The CDR3 loop spans 15 amino acids. The CDR3 DNA follows: TGTGCCAGCAGCTCTGAGAGCTTCTCTGGAAACACCATATATTTT. Its translation is CASSSESFSGNTIYF. The variable domain in full, completed from reference TRBV5-4 and TRBJ1-3, reads ETGVTQSPTHLIKTRGQQVTLRCSSQSGHNTVSWYQQALGQGPQFIFQYYREEENGRGNFPPRFSGLQFPNYSSELNVNALELDDSALYLCASSSESFSGNTIYFGEGSWLTVV.

J is TRBJ1-1 and V is TRBV29-1; 10 bases align to TRBD1. CDR3 length: 13 residues. The germline gives CDR1 SQVTM, CDR2 ANQGSEA. V lost 6 bases and J lost 2; bases outside the gene matches: 3. This CDR3 reads CSVDRGPNTEAFF. The DNA for the CDR3 is TGCAGCGTCGACAGGGGGCCAAACACTGAAGCTTTCTTT.

V and J are TRBV7-2 and TRBJ2-2, with D hard to call. This CDR3 comprises 13 residues. Germline V gives CDR1 SGHTA, CDR2 FQGNSA. V lost 0 bases and J lost 7, with 6 bases in between. CDR3 protein: CASSLAAFGELFF. DNA of the CDR3: TGTGCCAGCAGCTTAGCCGCGTTCGGGGAGCTGTTTTTT.

The chain combines TRBV9 with TRBJ2-7; 8 bases align to TRBD2. Germline V gene sequence: CDR1 SGDLS, CDR2 YYNGEE. This CDR3 comprises 14 residues. Trimming at V came to 1 base and at J to 4 bases, leaving 4 bases not matched to a gene. The CDR3: CASSVLSGGYEQYF. CDR3 DNA: TGTGCCAGCAGCGTACTAAGCGGGGGATACGAGCAGTACTTC.